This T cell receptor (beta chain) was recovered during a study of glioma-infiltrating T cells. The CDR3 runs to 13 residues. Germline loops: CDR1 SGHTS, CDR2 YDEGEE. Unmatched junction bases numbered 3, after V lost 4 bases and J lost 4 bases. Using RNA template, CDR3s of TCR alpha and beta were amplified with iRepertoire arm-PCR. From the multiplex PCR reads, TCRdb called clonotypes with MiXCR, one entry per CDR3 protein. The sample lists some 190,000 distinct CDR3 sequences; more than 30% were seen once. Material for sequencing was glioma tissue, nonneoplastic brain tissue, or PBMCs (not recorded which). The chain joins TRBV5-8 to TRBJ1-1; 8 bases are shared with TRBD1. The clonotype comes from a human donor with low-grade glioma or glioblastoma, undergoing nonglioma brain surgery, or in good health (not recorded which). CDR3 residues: CASSRTGFTEAFF. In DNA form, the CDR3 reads TGTGCCAGCAGCCGGACAGGGTTCACTGAAGCTTTCTTT.